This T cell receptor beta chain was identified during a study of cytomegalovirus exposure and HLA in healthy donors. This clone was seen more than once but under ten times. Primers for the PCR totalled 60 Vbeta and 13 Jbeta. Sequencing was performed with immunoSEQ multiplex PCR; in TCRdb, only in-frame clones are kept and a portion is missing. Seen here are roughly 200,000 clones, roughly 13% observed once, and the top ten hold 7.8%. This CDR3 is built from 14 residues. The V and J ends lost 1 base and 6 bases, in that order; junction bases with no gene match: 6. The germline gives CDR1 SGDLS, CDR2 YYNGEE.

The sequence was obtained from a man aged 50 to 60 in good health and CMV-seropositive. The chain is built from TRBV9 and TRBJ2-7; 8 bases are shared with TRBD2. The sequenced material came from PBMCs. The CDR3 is CASSVSGSGGEQYF. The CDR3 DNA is TGTGCCAGCAGCGTATCTGGGAGCGGGGGCGAGCAGTACTTC.